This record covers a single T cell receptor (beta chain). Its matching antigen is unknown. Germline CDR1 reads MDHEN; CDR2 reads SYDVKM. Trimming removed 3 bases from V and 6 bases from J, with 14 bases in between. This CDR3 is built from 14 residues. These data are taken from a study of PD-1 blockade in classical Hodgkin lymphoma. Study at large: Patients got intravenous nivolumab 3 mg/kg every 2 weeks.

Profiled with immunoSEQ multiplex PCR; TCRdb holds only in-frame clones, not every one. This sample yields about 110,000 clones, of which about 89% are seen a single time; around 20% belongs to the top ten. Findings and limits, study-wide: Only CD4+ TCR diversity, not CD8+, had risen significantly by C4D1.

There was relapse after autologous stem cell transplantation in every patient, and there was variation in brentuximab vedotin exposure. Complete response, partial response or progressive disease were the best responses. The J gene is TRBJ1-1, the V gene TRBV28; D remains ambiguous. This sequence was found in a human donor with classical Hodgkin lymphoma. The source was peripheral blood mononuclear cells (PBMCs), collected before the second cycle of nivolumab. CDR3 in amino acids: CASSFTLETSEAFF. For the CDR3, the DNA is TGTGCCAGCAGTTTTACTTTAGAGACGTCTGAAGCTTTCTTT.